This TCR beta chain was recorded in a study of blood T cell repertoires in COVID-19. Study in general: Specimens from acute and convalescent COVID-19 originated in the United States, Italy and Spain. Sample material is recorded as cDNA or gDNA derived from T cells, B-cell-depleted T cells, or PBMCs.

In the source study's methods: Reference gene primer amplification in the assay estimated nucleated cell counts. Here immunoSEQ multiplex PCR was the method, and the copy in TCRdb shows in-frame clones only, minus some. The DNA gave D and trimming, while V, J and clone size come from that table. The profile shows about half a million clones, 80% to 90% of them singletons. The CDR3 sequence is 16 residues long. Germline trimming cut 4 bases from V and 8 bases from J; bases unmatched to any gene: 10. Looked up from germline, CDR1 is SGHNT and CDR2 is YENEEA. The chain joins TRBV11-3 to TRBJ2-1; TRBD1 matches at 11 bases. The sample consisted of peripheral blood. This clonotype originated in a human donor in a cohort sampled during active COVID-19. The CDR3 nucleotides read TGTGCCAGCAGCTCATTTGGGACAGGGGGTGGGGATGAGCAGTTCTTC. It specifies CASSSFGTGGGDEQFF.